This is a list of T cell receptor beta chains from one sample in a study of blood T cell repertoires in COVID-19. TCRdb keeps only in-frame clones here, not all; method: immunoSEQ multiplex PCR. The sample has more than 150,000 clones; approximately 82% are singletons. The material sequenced was PBMCs or T cells enriched from blood (not recorded which). Every receptor here comes from a woman aged 50 to 60 who had recovered from COVID-19. Both conserved end residues are part of each CDR3. A D gene is named only where the DNA matches it firmly. Some rows have no size entry. The others give once, few or many, or a class for an expanded clone.

V gene,clone size,J gene,D gene,CDR3 DNA,CDR3 protein
TRBV6-5,-,TRBJ1-1,TRBD1,TGTGCCAGCGTGGGACAGCCCCAGGGGAACACTGAAGCTTTCTTT,CASVGQPQGNTEAFF
TRBV19,-,TRBJ2-7,TRBD2,TGTGCCAGTAGTTCATACGGGACTAGCGAGCAGTACTTC,CASSSYGTSEQYF
TRBV2,-,TRBJ2-1,TRBD1,TGTGCCAGCAGGGCAGGACAGGGTACGAATGAGCAGTTCTTC,CASRAGQGTNEQFF
TRBV19,once,TRBJ2-7,TRBD2,TGTGCCAGTAGTCCCCGGACTAGCGGGAACAACGAGCAGTACTTC,CASSPRTSGNNEQYF
TRBV9,-,TRBJ2-1,TRBD2,TGTGCCAGCAGCGTAGTAGGACTAGCGGGAGTTGAGCAGTTCTTC,CASSVVGLAGVEQFF
TRBV10-3,-,TRBJ2-7,TRBD1,TGTGCCATCAGTGACCCCCGGGACAGGGGAACCTACGAGCAGTACTTC,CAISDPRDRGTYEQYF
TRBV2,-,TRBJ2-7,TRBD2,TGTGCCAGCGGAACTAGCGGGGGAATCTCCTACGAGCAGTACTTC,CASGTSGGISYEQYF
TRBV5-1,once,TRBJ2-7,TRBD1,TGCGCCAGCAGCCAGGGACAGCTGTACGAGCAGTACTTC,CASSQGQLYEQYF
TRBV19,-,TRBJ2-1,TRBD2,TGTGCCAGTAGTAAACTAGCGGGAGGGCCTTATGAGCAGTTCTTC,CASSKLAGGPYEQFF
TRBV9,-,TRBJ1-6,-,TGTGCCAGCAGCGTAGGACAGAATAATTCACCCCTCCACTTT,CASSVGQNNSPLHF
TRBV27,-,TRBJ2-7,-,TGTGCCAGCAGTTCGGTTTTCGAGCAGTACTTC,CASSSVFEQYF
TRBV11-3,-,TRBJ2-2,TRBD1,TGTGCCAGCAGCTTCTTCCCCGGGACAGCGAACACCGGGGAGCTGTTTTTT,CASSFFPGTANTGELFF
TRBV7-7,-,TRBJ2-2,-,TGTGCCAGCAGCTTAGCGTGGACAGTAAACACCGGGGAGCTGTTTTTT,CASSLAWTVNTGELFF
TRBV5-1,-,TRBJ2-7,TRBD2,TGCGCCAGCAGCTTGCCCGGGGGGAGCTACGAGCAGTACTTC,CASSLPGGSYEQYF
TRBV24-1,-,TRBJ2-1,TRBD1,TGTGCCACCAGTCGCCAGGGGGCTGAGCAGTTCTTC,CATSRQGAEQFF
TRBV19,-,TRBJ1-2,TRBD1,TGTGCCAGTAGTATAGGGACAGGGGACTATGGCTACACCTTC,CASSIGTGDYGYTF
TRBV6-5,-,TRBJ2-1,TRBD2,TGTGCCAGCAAAGAGGGCGGGAGGTTGTATAATGAGCAGTTCTTC,CASKEGGRLYNEQFF
TRBV10-3,-,TRBJ1-6,TRBD1,TGTGCCATCAGTGAGCGGGACAGGCGCAGTTCACCCCTCCACTTT,CAISERDRRSSPLHF
TRBV16,-,TRBJ2-1,-,TGTGCCAGCAGCCAATTCTCGAGCTCCTACAATGAGCAGTTCTTC,CASSQFSSSYNEQFF
TRBV27,-,TRBJ2-6,TRBD1,TGTGCCAGCAGTTATAAGGGACAGGGCCTCTCTGGGGCCAACGTCCTGACTTTC,CASSYKGQGLSGANVLTF
TRBV7-2,-,TRBJ2-1,TRBD2,TGTGCCAGCAGCTTAAGCGGGAGGACAGTTCAGCGGTTCTTC,CASSLSGRTVQRFF
TRBV15,few,TRBJ1-1,TRBD1,TGTGCCACCAGCTTGACAGGGGAAAGGAACACTGAAGCTTTCTTT,CATSLTGERNTEAFF
TRBV11-2,-,TRBJ2-7,TRBD2,TGTGCCAGCAGCTTACTTGGGACTAAGTACGAGCAGTACTTC,CASSLLGTKYEQYF
TRBV24-1,-,TRBJ1-3,TRBD1,TGTGCCACCAGTGATGGACAGGGGACTGGAAACACCATATATTTT,CATSDGQGTGNTIYF
TRBV29-1,-,TRBJ1-2,-,TGCAGCGTTCGGGATCGGGAAAACTACACCTTC,CSVRDRENYTF
TRBV6-5,few,TRBJ1-1,TRBD1,TGTGCCAGCAGTACTCGACAGGGGGGCACTGAAGCTTTCTTT,CASSTRQGGTEAFF
TRBV5-4,-,TRBJ1-2,TRBD1,TGTGCCAGCAGCTTGACCCAAGGGACAGCGTATGGCTACACCTTC,CASSLTQGTAYGYTF
TRBV18,once,TRBJ2-3,TRBD2,TGTGCCAGCTCACCTTCACTAGCGGGAGGCGCTAGCACAGATACGCAGTATTTT,CASSPSLAGGASTDTQYF
TRBV28,-,TRBJ1-3,-,TGTGCCAGCAGTTTGGAGAGCTCTGGAAACACCATATATTTT,CASSLESSGNTIYF
TRBV18,-,TRBJ2-5,-,TGTGCCAGCTCACGGGCCAATTACCAAGAGACCCAGTACTTC,CASSRANYQETQYF
TRBV4-2,once,TRBJ1-2,TRBD1,TGTGCCAGCAGCCAAGGACAGGGGGCGCGGGGCTACACCTTC,CASSQGQGARGYTF
TRBV28,-,TRBJ1-3,-,TGTGCCAGCAAATGGGGGAGGACTGGAAACACCATATATTTT,CASKWGRTGNTIYF
TRBV28,once,TRBJ1-1,-,TGTGCCAGCAGACCCCGCGGACAGCTGAACACTGAAGCTTTCTTT,CASRPRGQLNTEAFF
TRBV6-5,-,TRBJ2-4,TRBD1,TGTGCCAGCAGTTACGACAGGGAAAACATTCAGTACTTC,CASSYDRENIQYF
TRBV4-1,once,TRBJ1-2,-,TGCGCCAGCAGCCAAGCGGCAGGGGCTCGTTTTGGCTACACCTTC,CASSQAAGARFGYTF
TRBV6-1,-,TRBJ1-2,-,TGTGCCAGCAGTGAGGGGGCTAGGATTCCTAACTATGGCTACACCTTC,CASSEGARIPNYGYTF
TRBV5-5,-,TRBJ1-1,-,TGTGCCAGCAGCCCGGGCAGGGAAACTGAAGCTTTCTTT,CASSPGRETEAFF
TRBV2,-,TRBJ2-2,TRBD2,TGTGCCATCGGGAGCGGGAGGCCCACCGGGGAGCTGTTTTTT,CAIGSGRPTGELFF
TRBV21-1,-,TRBJ2-7,-,TGTGCCAGCAGCAAAGAACGGACAGCGGGAGCGGGCGACGAGCAGTACTTC,CASSKERTAGAGDEQYF
TRBV30,-,TRBJ2-7,-,TGTGCCTGGAGTGCGGGACTCATGTTCTCCTACGAGCAGTACTTC,CAWSAGLMFSYEQYF
TRBV7-9,-,TRBJ1-2,TRBD1,TGTGCCAGCAGCTCCCGACAGGGACTGATATACTATGGCTACACCTTC,CASSSRQGLIYYGYTF
TRBV2,-,TRBJ2-5,-,TGTGCCAGCAGTGCGACAGGACAAGAGACCCAGTACTTC,CASSATGQETQYF
TRBV28,-,TRBJ2-1,TRBD2,TGTGCCAGCAACCCCCTGGGAAGGTTCACTAGCGGTAATGAGCAGTTCTTC,CASNPLGRFTSGNEQFF
TRBV2,-,TRBJ2-7,-,TGTGCCAGCACCTTATCGGACGAGCAGTACTTC,CASTLSDEQYF
TRBV4-3,-,TRBJ2-1,TRBD2,TGCGCCAGCAGCCAAGATCTAGCGGGATCACCGTTCTTC,CASSQDLAGSPFF
TRBV5-1,few,TRBJ2-5,-,TGCGCCAGCAGCCTACGGGTCCTCGAGGAGACCCAGTACTTC,CASSLRVLEETQYF
TRBV7-9,-,TRBJ2-1,-,TGTGCCAGCAGCCTCCCGGGCCGCCTAGCCGGCCTCTACAATGAGCAGTTCTTC,CASSLPGRLAGLYNEQFF
TRBV6-5,-,TRBJ1-4,TRBD1,TGTGCCAGCAGCGTACAGGGGGCTTCGGGAGAAAAACTGTTTTTT,CASSVQGASGEKLFF
TRBV9,-,TRBJ1-2,-,TGTGCCAGCAGCAAACAGGCGAGAGAGTTAGAAGGAAGCGGCTACACCTTC,CASSKQARELEGSGYTF
TRBV6-2/TRBV6-3,-,TRBJ2-5,TRBD2,TGTGCCAGCAGCCCACAAGGGGGGACTAGCGGGAGGGCCGAAACAGAGACCCAGTACTTC,CASSPQGGTSGRAETETQYF
TRBV2,-,TRBJ2-3,-,TGTGCCAGCAGTGCCGAGGGGGGGCCCAGCACAGATACGCAGTATTTT,CASSAEGGPSTDTQYF
TRBV6-6,-,TRBJ2-7,-,TGTGCCAGCAGTTACTCACAGACGGCAGGGGTCGAGCAGTACTTC,CASSYSQTAGVEQYF
TRBV28,-,TRBJ1-3,-,TGTGCCAGCATCGGGGTAAACTCTGGAAACACCATATATTTT,CASIGVNSGNTIYF
TRBV14,few,TRBJ2-1,TRBD1,TGTGCCAGCAACGGCCTCGGACAGGGGGTGGGGCGGGATGAGCAGTTCTTC,CASNGLGQGVGRDEQFF